The rows below give T cell receptor beta chains drawn from one sample of a study of cytomegalovirus exposure and HLA in healthy donors. The table came from immunoSEQ multiplex PCR; TCRdb's copy has only in-frame clones and leaves some out. The table lists approximately 140,000 clones, about 80% of them singletons. Material for sequencing was PBMCs. The receptor source for this set is a woman in her forties in good health and CMV-seronegative. Both conserved end residues are part of each CDR3. The order of the fields is V gene, J gene, CDR3 length, CDR3 protein.

V gene: TRBV6-5; J gene: TRBJ2-1; CDR3 length: 14; CDR3 protein: CASTPGWPGNEQFF
V gene: TRBV5-1; J gene: TRBJ2-1; CDR3 length: 16; CDR3 protein: CASSLGGTSNFNEQFF
V gene: TRBV7-9; J gene: TRBJ1-2; CDR3 length: 14; CDR3 protein: CASSLRTENYGYTF
V gene: TRBV5-1; J gene: TRBJ2-5; CDR3 length: 12; CDR3 protein: CASSGQGETQYF
V gene: TRBV7-9; J gene: TRBJ2-7; CDR3 length: 14; CDR3 protein: CASSLRWDNNQQYF
V gene: TRBV7-6; J gene: TRBJ2-6; CDR3 length: 16; CDR3 protein: CASSPPGRPGANVLTF
V gene: TRBV6-1; J gene: TRBJ1-5; CDR3 length: 15; CDR3 protein: CASSAAGISNQPQHF
V gene: TRBV5-1; J gene: TRBJ2-5; CDR3 length: 14; CDR3 protein: CASSITGPGKTQYF
V gene: TRBV20-1; J gene: TRBJ2-3; CDR3 length: 11; CDR3 protein: CRPTSTDTQYF
V gene: TRBV5-4; J gene: TRBJ2-5; CDR3 length: 16; CDR3 protein: CASSRGGLAEQETQYF
V gene: TRBV5-1; J gene: TRBJ2-5; CDR3 length: 16; CDR3 protein: CASSLRASVGQETQYF
V gene: TRBV7-6; J gene: TRBJ2-1; CDR3 length: 16; CDR3 protein: CASSLGVAGGYNEQFF
V gene: TRBV15; J gene: TRBJ2-3; CDR3 length: 16; CDR3 protein: CATSRDPSGRGNTQYF
V gene: TRBV6-5; J gene: TRBJ2-3; CDR3 length: 16; CDR3 protein: CASSYQTGDSTDTQYF
V gene: TRBV28; J gene: TRBJ1-6; CDR3 length: 13; CDR3 protein: CASSLNRFSPLHF
V gene: TRBV9; J gene: TRBJ2-5; CDR3 length: 11; CDR3 protein: CASGTEETQYF
V gene: TRBV10-2; J gene: TRBJ2-5; CDR3 length: 15; CDR3 protein: CASTESIAGVPTPYF
V gene: TRBV19; J gene: TRBJ2-3; CDR3 length: 16; CDR3 protein: CASSLAGTGASDTQYF
V gene: TRBV4-3; J gene: TRBJ1-2; CDR3 length: 15; CDR3 protein: CASSQERGVNYGYTF
V gene: TRBV6-6; J gene: TRBJ2-7; CDR3 length: 15; CDR3 protein: CASSYRGQGAREQYF
V gene: TRBV18; J gene: TRBJ2-1; CDR3 length: 14; CDR3 protein: CASSPGLAGNEQFF
V gene: TRBV6-1; J gene: TRBJ1-5; CDR3 length: 14; CDR3 protein: CASIVASGGQPQHF
V gene: TRBV27; J gene: TRBJ1-2; CDR3 length: 14; CDR3 protein: CASSPGQGSYGYTF
V gene: TRBV10-3; J gene: TRBJ2-7; CDR3 length: 13; CDR3 protein: CAISEPLSYEQYF
V gene: TRBV4-2; J gene: TRBJ1-1; CDR3 length: 13; CDR3 protein: CASSPGGATEAFF
V gene: TRBV11-2; J gene: TRBJ2-2; CDR3 length: 17; CDR3 protein: CASSFINRGPNTGELFF
V gene: TRBV28; J gene: TRBJ2-7; CDR3 length: 18; CDR3 protein: CASSDRGGRLAGAYEQYF
V gene: TRBV6-6; J gene: TRBJ2-1; CDR3 length: 15; CDR3 protein: CASSQTSGTYNEQFF
V gene: TRBV7-7; J gene: TRBJ2-2; CDR3 length: 15; CDR3 protein: CASSLQGVNTGELFF
V gene: TRBV4-2; J gene: TRBJ2-2; CDR3 length: 16; CDR3 protein: CASSPPGGGQAGELFF